The 5 T cell receptor beta chains in this list originate from one sample, sequenced in a study of blood T cell repertoires in COVID-19. Sequenced by immunoSEQ multiplex PCR; TCRdb stores in-frame clones only, minus some. Of under 500,000 clones in the sample, about 89% were seen once. Sequenced sample: peripheral blood. These receptors were collected from a woman aged 25 to 39 with acute or convalescent COVID-19.

The chain combines TRBV27 with TRBJ1-5; D may be TRBD1 (6 bases). The V gene's germline CDR1 is MNHEY and CDR2 SMNVEV (reference sequence). Trimming cost V 5 bases and J 5 bases, with 19 bases left between them. The CDR3 length is 16 residues. Here the CDR3 DNA reads TGTGCCAGCAGTCCCTCGGGGCAGGGGTTGGATCAGCCCCAGCATTTT. Translated: CASSPSGQGLDQPQHF.

The chain recombines TRBV10-2 with TRBJ1-2, with a tentative D call TRBD1 (6 bases). Germline lookup yields CDR1 WSHSY and CDR2 SAAADI. V was clipped by 6 bases and J by 0 bases, with 20 bases between them. This CDR3 comprises 17 residues. CDR3 in DNA: TGCGCCAGCAGAGTGCGAATGGGGACACGAGCTAACTATGGCTACACCTTC. Its translation: CASRVRMGTRANYGYTF.

The chain carries TRBV7-3 and TRBJ2-3; TRBD1 agrees at 7 bases. Trimming removed 4 bases from V and 2 bases from J; junction bases left unmatched: 6. Germline CDR1 is SGHTA and CDR2 is FQGTGA. This CDR3 is built from 15 residues. DNA of the CDR3: TGTGCCAGCAGCTCAGAGGGACAGTTCACAGATACGCAGTATTTT. Translating it yields CASSSEGQFTDTQYF.

This rearrangement joins TRBV2 to TRBJ2-7; TRBD1 is a possible D gene (6 bases). Germline assignment: CDR1 SNHLY and CDR2 FYNNEI. V shed 2 bases and J shed 7 bases, with 12 bases lying between them. The CDR3 totals 13 residues. CDR3 in amino acids: CASSETRGWEQYF. CDR3 DNA sequence: TGTGCCAGCAGTGAAACCAGGGGCTGGGAGCAGTACTTC. Combining the CDR3 with reference TRBV2 and TRBJ2-7 gives the whole variable domain EPEVTQTPSHQVTQMGQEVILRCVPISNHLYFYWYRQILGQKVEFLVSFYNNEISEKSEIFDDQFSVERPDGSNFTLKIRSTKLEDSAMYFCASSETRGWEQYFGPGTRLTVT.

The V and J genes are TRBV4-1 and TRBJ2-5; D may be TRBD1 (6 bases). V was clipped by 4 bases and J by 1 base, with 10 bases between them. The CDR3 loop spans 14 amino acids. The germline CDR1 and CDR2 sequences are MGHRA and YSYEKL. CDR3 residues: CASSRGQFQETQYF. The DNA for the CDR3 is TGCGCCAGCAGCCGCGGACAGTTCCAAGAGACCCAGTACTTC.